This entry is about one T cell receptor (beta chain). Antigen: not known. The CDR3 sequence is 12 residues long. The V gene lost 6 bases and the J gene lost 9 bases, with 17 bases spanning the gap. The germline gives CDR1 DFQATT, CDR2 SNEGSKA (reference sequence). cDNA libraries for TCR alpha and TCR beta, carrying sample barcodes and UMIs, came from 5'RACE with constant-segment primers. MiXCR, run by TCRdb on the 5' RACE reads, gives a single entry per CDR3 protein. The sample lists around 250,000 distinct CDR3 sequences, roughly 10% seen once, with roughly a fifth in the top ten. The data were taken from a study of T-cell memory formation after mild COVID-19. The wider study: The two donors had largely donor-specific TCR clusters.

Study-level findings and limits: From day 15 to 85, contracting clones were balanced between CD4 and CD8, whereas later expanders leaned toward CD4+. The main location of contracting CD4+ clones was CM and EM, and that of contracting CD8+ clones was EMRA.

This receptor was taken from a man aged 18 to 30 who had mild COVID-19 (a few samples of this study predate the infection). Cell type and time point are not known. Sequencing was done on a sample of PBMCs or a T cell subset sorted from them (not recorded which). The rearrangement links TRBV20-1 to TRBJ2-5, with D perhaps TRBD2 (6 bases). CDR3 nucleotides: TGCAGTGCCGAGGCGGGAAATTGGGCCCAGTACTTC. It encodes CSAEAGNWAQYF.